Listed here are 2 T cell receptor beta chains from one sample, sequenced in a study of T cell responses to AZD1222 COVID-19 vaccine. Measured with immunoSEQ multiplex PCR; TCRdb has only the in-frame clones, and not every one. The sample consists of over 110,000 clones, approximately 92% of them appearing once. Sequencing used peripheral blood, obtained on day 0 of AZD1222 vaccination. These receptors were obtained from an adult in good health.

The chain employs TRBV5-1 and TRBJ1-2; D is unclear. V dropped 4 bases and J dropped 1 base, with 14 bases sitting between them. Looked up from germline, CDR1 is SGHRS and CDR2 is YFSETQ. The CDR3 runs to 15 residues. The CDR3 protein is CASSKGTEVNYGYTF. For the CDR3, the DNA is TGCGCCAGCAGCAAAGGAACCGAGGTTAACTATGGCTACACCTTC.

J is TRBJ2-2 and V is TRBV27; 7 bases are shared with TRBD2. CDR1 MNHEY and CDR2 SMNVEV come from the germline V gene (reference sequence). Germline trimming cut 6 bases from V and 2 bases from J; bases unmatched to any gene: 6. The CDR3 runs 15 residues. The CDR3 protein is CASSALAVNTGELFF. The DNA of the CDR3 is TGTGCCAGCAGCGCGCTAGCGGTAAACACCGGGGAGCTGTTTTTT.